Listed here are 21 T cell receptor beta chains from one sample, sequenced in a study of CD8+CD57+ T cells in acquired aplastic anemia. Investigators profiled TCR beta VDJ and CDR3 from genomic DNA template. TCRdb recomputed calls from the reads with MiXCR, one row per CDR3 protein. The sample lists about 180,000 distinct CDR3 sequences, 48% occurring once. Sequencing involved patients with CD8+CD57+ cell expansion previously shown by flow cytometry. Material: sorted CD4+, CD8+, or CD8+CD57+ T cells (not recorded which) from PBMCs. The source is a human donor with aplastic anemia.

The rearrangement links TRBV30 to TRBJ1-1; a possible D gene is TRBD1 (6 bases). V lost 3 bases and J 3 bases, leaving 14 bases between the germline ends. The germline V gene has CDR1 GTSNPN and CDR2 SVGIG (reference sequence). CDR3 size: 14 residues. The DNA for the CDR3 is TGTGCCTGGAGACGCACCGGGGGGCACACTGAAGCTTTCTTT. Its protein is CAWRRTGGHTEAFF.

This rearrangement joins TRBV2 to TRBJ1-6, with TRBD1 as a possible D gene (5 bases). There are 15 residues in the CDR3. The ends were cut back, 7 bases at V and 2 bases at J, with 12 bases in the middle. CDR1 and CDR2 from the germline V gene are SNHLY and FYNNEI. The CDR3 DNA reads TGTGCCAGCAACTATGGGGCGGCCTATAATTCACCCCTCCACTTT. Amino acids: CASNYGAAYNSPLHF.

The chain is built from TRBV12-5 and TRBJ2-7, with D perhaps matching TRBD2 (5 bases). The germline CDR1 and CDR2 sequences are LGHNT and FRNRAP. V was cut by 1 base and J by 4 bases, with 29 bases left in between. The length of the CDR3 is 20 residues. CDR3 residues: CASGLAVSPLASTQDYEQYF. In DNA form, the CDR3 reads TGTGCTAGTGGTTTGGCCGTCAGCCCGCTAGCCTCCACCCAAGATTACGAGCAGTACTTC.

This chain joins TRBV29-1 and TRBJ1-2; D is unclear. Germline CDR1 SQVTM, CDR2 ANQGSEA. The CDR3 spans 13 residues. Trimming left V 0 bases short and J 4 bases short, with 9 bases between. The CDR3 reads CSVEDRGSYGYTF. CDR3 sequence (DNA): TGCAGCGTTGAAGATAGAGGCAGCTATGGCTACACCTTC.

Ten or more counts support this clonotype. The CDR3 DNA follows: TGCGCCAGCAGCCAAGATTTTTTTGCCGGAACAGGGGTTACCTACGAGCAGTACTTC. Its translation is CASSQDFFAGTGVTYEQYF. The V and J genes are TRBV4-3 and TRBJ2-7; 7 nucleotides agree with TRBD1. V shed 0 bases, J shed 2 bases, and the junction held 16 bases outside the gene matches. CDR3 size: 19 residues. The germline V gene encodes CDR1 LGHNA and CDR2 YSLEER.

This clonotype was picked up a small number of times. The chain uses TRBV20-1 and TRBJ1-1, with TRBD1 identical over 10 bases. The junction had 5 bases not matched to a gene; V was cut back by 7 bases and J by 3 bases. The CDR3 is made up of 13 amino acids. Germline V gene sequence: CDR1 DFQATT, CDR2 SNEGSKA (reference sequence). The CDR3 is CSVSGTGDTEAFF. CDR3 bases: TGCAGTGTTAGCGGGACAGGGGACACTGAAGCTTTCTTT.

The chain joins TRBV7-9 to TRBJ2-7; 12 nucleotides match TRBD1. J was trimmed by 5 bases and V by 3 bases; bases with no gene match: 2. This CDR3 spans 14 amino acids. CDR1 SEHNR and CDR2 FQNEAQ come from the germline V gene (reference sequence). The CDR3 coding sequence is TGTGCCAGCAGCTTGGGACAGGGGGCCCACGAGCAGTACTTC. Its protein product is CASSLGQGAHEQYF.

This clonotype occurred once. V is TRBV7-3 and J is TRBJ1-6; tentatively, D is TRBD1 (5 bases). Germline V CDR1 and CDR2: SGHTA, FQGTGA. CDR3 length: 16 amino acids. Trimming took 5 bases from V and 7 from J, leaving 18 bases between them. The CDR3 protein is CASSTRGGQGNSPLHF. In DNA form, the CDR3 reads TGTGCCAGCAGCACCCGAGGTGGGCAGGGAAATTCACCCCTCCACTTT.

This clonotype was seen many times. This sequence joins TRBV7-2 and TRBJ2-7; D ambiguous. The length of the CDR3 is 15 residues. Germline loops: CDR1 SGHTA, CDR2 FQGNSA. The V and J ends lost 2 bases and 3 bases respectively, with 14 bases between them. The CDR3 sequence is CASSLSRSVIYEQYF. The CDR3 nucleotides are TGTGCCAGCAGCTTATCCCGGAGTGTTATCTACGAGCAGTACTTC.

Ten or more counts support this clonotype. The J gene is TRBJ2-7, the V gene TRBV18, with 7 bases lining up with TRBD2. J was trimmed by 3 bases and V by 3 bases; bases with no gene match: 5. The CDR3 length is 14 residues. Germline CDR1 and CDR2: KGHSH and LQKENI. The chain's CDR3 is CASSPGLMSYEQYF. The CDR3 nucleotides are TGTGCCAGCTCACCGGGACTAATGAGCTACGAGCAGTACTTC.

This clonotype was detected many times. This chain joins TRBV7-9 and TRBJ2-5; possibly TRBD2 for D (5 bases). There are 13 residues in the CDR3. Trimming pared 8 bases from V and 4 bases from J, leaving 14 bases between. CDR1 SEHNR and CDR2 FQNEAQ come from the germline V gene (reference sequence). The CDR3: CASRKGSGETQYF. Here the CDR3 DNA reads TGTGCCAGCCGAAAAGGCAGCGGAGAGACCCAGTACTTC.

The chain uses TRBV29-1 and TRBJ2-3; no definite D call. CDR1 and CDR2 from the germline V gene are SQVTM and ANQGSEA. The V end was cut by 5 bases, the J end by 3 bases, with 15 bases between. The CDR3 is 14 residues long. CDR3 nucleotides: TGCAGCGTTCTCTCCCGAGTGAGAACAGATACGCAGTATTTT. Translating gives CSVLSRVRTDTQYF.

This clonotype was found a few times. The gene calls are TRBV27 and TRBJ2-3; no clear D gene. Trimming stripped 5 bases from V and 0 bases from J, with 12 bases between. This CDR3 spans 15 amino acids. Germline V CDR1 and CDR2: MNHEY, SMNVEV (reference sequence). The CDR3 loop reads CASSPRRTSTDTQYF. For the CDR3, the DNA is TGTGCCAGCAGTCCCCGGAGAACGAGCACAGATACGCAGTATTTT.

Comments on this clonotype: The conserved phenylalanine or tryptophan is not found at the CDR3 terminus, so this likely reflects a read error. Because the CDR3's place on the DNA is in doubt, the DNA is left out and the CDR3 is given as listed by TCRdb. The chain links TRBV7-2 to TRBJ2-6. CDR1 is SGHTA and CDR2 is FQGNSA in the germline V gene. The CDR3 is 10 amino acids long, termini counted. The CDR3 region is CASSLRSRTS.

The CDR3 bases are TGTGCCAGCAGTTTAACAGGCCTTTATGGCTACACCTTC. Encoded protein: CASSLTGLYGYTF. The chain joins TRBV28 to TRBJ1-2; TRBD1 is a possible D gene (5 bases). Germline-derived CDR1 and CDR2 are MDHEN and SYDVKM. The CDR3 is 13 amino acids. The V end was cut by 2 bases, the J end by 5 bases, with 9 bases between.

The J gene is TRBJ2-7, the V gene TRBV5-1, with D perhaps TRBD2 (6 bases). The CDR3 has 14 residues. Per the germline V gene, CDR1 is SGHRS and CDR2 is YFSETQ. Trimming took 3 bases from V and 5 from J, leaving 15 bases between them. CDR3 sequence: CASSSKGGTHEQYF. CDR3 DNA: TGCGCCAGCAGCTCGAAGGGCGGGACCCACGAGCAGTACTTC.

The chain uses TRBV7-2 and TRBJ2-1; possibly TRBD1 or TRBD2 for D (5 bases each). The CDR3 has 12 amino acids. Germline V gene data show CDR1 as SGHTA and CDR2 as FQGNSA. Trimming removed 2 bases from V and 9 bases from J, with 8 bases in between. The CDR3 is CASSLQGVEQFF. DNA of the CDR3: TGTGCCAGCAGCTTACAGGGAGTTGAGCAGTTCTTC. Drawing the rest from reference TRBV7-2 and TRBJ2-1, the complete variable domain is GAGVSQSPSNKVTEKGKDVELRCDPISGHTALYWYRQSLGQGLEFLIYFQGNSAPDKSGLPSDRFSAERTGGSVSTLTIQRTQQEDSAVYLCASSLQGVEQFFGPGTRLTVL.

The rearrangement links TRBV20-1 to TRBJ2-3; TRBD2 matches at 13 bases. Germline CDR1 and CDR2: DFQATT and SNEGSKA (reference sequence). The CDR3 has 16 residues. J was trimmed by 3 bases and V by 0 bases; bases with no gene match: 3. Here the CDR3 reads CSARDVTSGGTDTQYF. The CDR3 nucleotides read TGCAGTGCTAGAGATGTGACTAGCGGGGGGACAGATACGCAGTATTTT.

The chain carries TRBV7-2 and TRBJ1-2; 8 positions agree with TRBD1. V trimming: 3 bases; J trimming: 5 bases; junction bases outside the gene matches: 8. This CDR3 is 15 amino acids long. Germline V gene sequence: CDR1 SGHTA, CDR2 FQGNSA. The CDR3 reads CASSFNTNRGYGYTF. In nucleotides, the CDR3 is TGTGCCAGCAGCTTTAACACGAACAGGGGGTATGGCTACACCTTC.

This clonotype was picked up many times. The gene calls are TRBV18 and TRBJ2-7; D may be TRBD1 (5 bases). V lost 8 bases and J lost 0, with 14 bases in between. This CDR3 contains 14 residues. Germline V gene lookup returns CDR1 KGHSH and CDR2 LQKENI. The CDR3 is CASTPTAGSYEQYF. The CDR3 nucleotides read TGTGCCAGCACCCCGACAGCTGGCTCCTACGAGCAGTACTTC.

This clonotype was seen more than once but under ten times. The V call is TRBV25-1, the J call TRBJ1-1; D possibly corresponds to TRBD1 (6 bases). Looked up from germline, CDR1 is MGHDK and CDR2 is SYGVNS. Trimming removed 2 bases from V and 5 bases from J, with 15 bases in between. This CDR3 contains 15 residues. CDR3 coding DNA: TGTGCCAGCAGTGAAGGAGGCAGGGGAAGGACTGAAGCTTTCTTT. As protein: CASSEGGRGRTEAFF. The complete variable domain, with remaining parts taken from reference TRBV25-1 and TRBJ1-1, reads EADIYQTPRYLVIGTGKKITLECSQTMGHDKMYWYQQDPGMELHLIHYSYGVNSTEKGDLSSESTVSRIRTEHFPLTLESARPSHTSQYLCASSEGGRGRTEAFFGQGTRLTVV.